Shown below are 10 T cell receptor beta chains from a single sample sequenced in a study of blood T cell repertoires in COVID-19. The data were produced by immunoSEQ multiplex PCR, yet TCRdb's version contains in-frame clones alone and is incomplete. The repertoire includes approximately 220,000 clones, approximately 88% of them detected once, and just over 2.5% sits in the top ten. The source material was PBMCs or T cells enriched from blood (not recorded which). These receptors all come from a woman aged 25 to 39 with acute COVID-19.

In its sample, this clone was seen a few times. This chain uses TRBV2 with TRBJ1-6; possible D gene TRBD1, 5 bases. The CDR3 runs 13 residues. V dropped 6 bases and J dropped 6 bases, with 9 bases sitting between them. Germline V gene lookup returns CDR1 SNHLY and CDR2 FYNNEI. This CDR3 is CASSRVFNSPLHF. CDR3 DNA: TGTGCCAGCAGCAGGGTTTTTAATTCACCCCTCCACTTT.

V is TRBV5-1 and J is TRBJ2-5; 8 bases are shared with TRBD1. The CDR3 is made up of 15 amino acids. V gave up 4 bases and J gave up 5 bases; unmatched junction bases: 10. Germline lookup yields CDR1 SGHRS and CDR2 YFSETQ. This CDR3 is CASSPTGAVVETQYF. The CDR3 DNA is TGCGCCAGCAGCCCGACAGGGGCGGTGGTGGAGACCCAGTACTTC.

The chain uses TRBV7-2 and TRBJ1-1, with 10 bases matching TRBD1. The CDR3 loop spans 14 amino acids. Trimming took 5 bases from V and 9 from J; bases not matched to a gene: 9. Germline V gives CDR1 SGHTA, CDR2 FQGNSA. Here the CDR3 DNA reads TGTGCCAGCAGCGAATGGGGGGGACAGGGGCAAGCTTTCTTT. It is translated as CASSEWGGQGQAFF.

The chain combines TRBV28 with TRBJ1-5; D is undetermined. Germline-derived CDR1 and CDR2 are MDHEN and SYDVKM. Trimming removed 7 bases from V and 6 bases from J, with 13 bases in between. This CDR3 comprises 13 residues. The CDR3 nucleotides read TGTGCCAGCAATGAGGCGACCGCTCAGCCCCAGCATTTT. Protein: CASNEATAQPQHF.

The V call is TRBV4-2, the J call TRBJ2-1, with a possible D match to TRBD1 (6 bases). Trimming removed 4 bases from V and 4 bases from J, with 14 bases in between. The CDR3 sequence is 15 residues long. CDR1 is LGHNA, CDR2 YNFKEQ, per germline. The CDR3 reads CASSRTGSNYNEQFF. The CDR3 region has the DNA TGTGCCAGCAGCCGTACAGGGAGTAATTACAATGAGCAGTTCTTC.

V gene TRBV6-5 combines with J gene TRBJ1-1; D is ambiguous. The CDR3 consists of 11 residues. V lost 8 bases, J lost 2 bases, and 6 bases lay in between. CDR1 and CDR2 from the germline V gene are MNHEY and SVGAGI. CDR3: CASGLNTEAFF. Here the CDR3 DNA reads TGTGCCAGCGGGCTCAACACTGAAGCTTTCTTT.

The chain carries TRBV15 and TRBJ2-3; 11 nucleotides match TRBD2. Germline-derived CDR1 and CDR2 are LNHNV and YYDKDF (reference sequence). The V segment lost 2 bases and the J segment 5 bases; nucleotides outside the gene matches: 6. There are 16 residues in the CDR3. The CDR3 loop reads CATSRSTSGGRDTQYF. The CDR3 nucleotides read TGTGCCACCAGCAGATCTACTAGCGGGGGAAGAGATACGCAGTATTTT.

V and J are TRBV7-9 and TRBJ1-6, with D unclear. Trimming shortened V by 4 bases and J by 7 bases, and 17 bases separated the two germline ends. Germline-derived CDR1 and CDR2 are SEHNR and FQNEAQ (reference sequence). The CDR3 length is 16 residues. The chain's CDR3 is CASSSPGEVHNSPLHF. CDR3 bases: TGTGCCAGCAGCTCGCCTGGGGAGGTCCACAATTCACCCCTCCACTTT.

The V call is TRBV7-2, the J call TRBJ1-1; D uncertain. This CDR3 region has 15 residues. V shed 0 bases and J shed 0 bases, with 8 bases lying between them. Germline V gene sequence: CDR1 SGHTA, CDR2 FQGNSA. The CDR3 is CASSLAIGVNTEAFF. The CDR3 region has the DNA TGTGCCAGCAGCTTAGCGATCGGGGTGAACACTGAAGCTTTCTTT.

This chain connects TRBV2 to TRBJ1-5, with D possibly matching TRBD1 (6 bases). The germline V gene has CDR1 SNHLY and CDR2 FYNNEI. The length of the CDR3 is 15 residues. V was trimmed by 4 bases and J by 3 bases, leaving 13 bases between them. Here the CDR3 reads CASSGDRRLNQPQHF. Here the CDR3 DNA reads TGTGCCAGCAGTGGTGACAGGCGCCTCAATCAGCCCCAGCATTTT.